This TCR beta chain came from a study of OX40 agonist ivuxolimab in advanced cancers. Overall study results and limits: Among the lowest levels of clonal expansion were found in partial responders at 0.1-3.0 mg/kg. Among the nonresponders, some also had low normalized T-cell clonal expansion.

A word on this clone: As yet, its antigen is unknown.

Here immunoSEQ multiplex PCR was the method, and the copy in TCRdb shows in-frame clones only, minus some. Found here are approximately 40,000 clones, 92% of them singletons; the top ten hold less than 9.5%. Sampling times: baseline, cycle 4 day 1, cycle 7 day 1. This clonotype was obtained from an adult with an advanced solid tumor such as melanoma, head and neck, liver or kidney cancer. Sequenced here: CD4+ or CD8+ T cells sorted from blood, sampled in a trial of the OX40 agonist ivuxolimab.

CDR3 protein: CASSLVDSYNEQFF. Here the CDR3 DNA reads TGTGCCAGCAGCTTAGTCGACTCTTACAATGAGCAGTTCTTC. The J gene is TRBJ2-1, the V gene TRBV7-2; D gene uncertain. Trimming removed 1 base at V and 4 bases at J, with 8 bases between. This CDR3 has 14 residues. Per the germline V gene, CDR1 is SGHTA and CDR2 is FQGNSA.